This record covers a single TCR beta chain. The use of a sample-barcoded 5' primer and a J-beta primer mix characterized a second PCR of roughly 6 to 11 cycles. Each sample provided no less than 3 million CDR3-containing paired-end reads. Each CDR3 protein is one row after TCRdb ran MiXCR on the 5' RACE reads. The table records about 680,000 distinct CDR3 sequences, more than 40% of them present only once. The data are from a study of blood T cells in healthy people across ages. The extraction recovered at least 5.5 micrograms of total RNA per sample. The CDR3 contains 11 residues. Germline CDR1 reads SGHTA; CDR2 reads FQGNSA. The V gene lost 4 bases and the J gene lost 9 bases, with 7 bases spanning the gap.

The V gene is TRBV7-2, the J gene TRBJ2-1, with D hard to call. The specimen sequenced was blood. The sequence was collected from a woman in her sixties or seventies in good health. The CDR3 sequence: CASSSRTEQFF. CDR3 sequence (DNA): TGTGCCAGCAGCTCCCGTACTGAGCAGTTCTTC. Together with reference TRBV7-2 and TRBJ2-1, the CDR3 gives the full variable domain: GAGVSQSPSNKVTEKGKDVELRCDPISGHTALYWYRQSLGQGLEFLIYFQGNSAPDKSGLPSDRFSAERTGGSVSTLTIQRTQQEDSAVYLCASSSRTEQFFGPGTRLTVL.